These 4 T cell receptor beta chains were all obtained from the same sample, sequenced in a study of low-dose radiotherapy and immunotherapy resistance in tumors. TRAV- and TRBV-specific primers primed first-strand cDNA, covering alpha and beta chains. Amplification of TCRs used a constant-region primer and V-primer adapter for about 20 PCR cycles. From the reads, TCRdb called clonotypes with MiXCR, one entry per CDR3 protein. The sample shows 30,000 to 50,000 distinct CDR3 sequences, roughly 31% of them seen only once. The time point: before trial treatment. The input for sequencing was PBMCs, taken before treatment. All receptors derive from a male donor with gallbladder cancer.

This clonotype is judged medium-sized. This sequence joins TRBV7-9 and TRBJ2-1; perhaps TRBD2 as D (5 bases). CDR1 SEHNR and CDR2 FQNEAQ come from the germline V gene (reference sequence). This CDR3 is 14 amino acids long. V dropped 4 bases and J dropped 6 bases, with 13 bases sitting between them. As DNA, the CDR3 is TGTGCCAGCAGCTCCGGACGGGAATCCAATGAGCAGTTCTTC. Residues: CASSSGRESNEQFF.

This clonotype was picked up many times. V and J are TRBV10-3 and TRBJ2-7; D call uncertain. Germline V gene lookup returns CDR1 ENHRY and CDR2 SYGVKD. The CDR3 is 12 amino acids. Between the trimmed V and J ends, which lost 8 bases and 3 bases, there was a span of 11 bases. The DNA for the CDR3 is TGTGCCATCGCCGAGCAAGACTACGAGCAGTACTTC. Translated: CAIAEQDYEQYF.

This clonotype was counted ten times or more. The rearrangement links TRBV7-8 to TRBJ2-1; 11 bases are shared with TRBD2. V lost 7 bases and J lost 5; bases outside the gene matches: 4. The CDR3 totals 14 residues. CDR1 and CDR2 from the germline V gene are SGHVS and FQNEAQ. The CDR3 coding sequence is TGTGCCAGCAAAACTAGCGGGAGCCACAATGAGCAGTTCTTC. The encoded protein is CASKTSGSHNEQFF.

This clonotype was seen at least ten times. The chain joins TRBV7-2 to TRBJ2-2; 8 nucleotides align to TRBD2. Germline trimming cut 5 bases from V and 13 bases from J; bases unmatched to any gene: 12. Germline lookup yields CDR1 SGHTA and CDR2 FQGNSA. There are 14 residues in the CDR3. The CDR3 DNA reads as TGTGCCAGCAGCGCTGTCGTCGGGGGGGTATGGCTGTTTTTT. Protein: CASSAVVGGVWLFF.